Below are 17 T cell receptor beta chains sequenced from a single sample in a study of T cell changes during pregnancy in multiple sclerosis (dated 2019 in TCRdb). The method was the immunoSEQ multiplex PCR assay. TCRdb obtained this table from immuneACCESS and retained in-frame rearrangements with V and J assigned. These tables miss some clones; where compared with another copy, unresolved V genes account for less than half of the shortfall, and the remainder is unexplained. Present in this sample are under 110,000 clones, more than 85% of which were seen just once. The ten largest make up about 3.1% of the sample. This sample comprised peripheral blood, obtained in the second trimester of pregnancy. These receptors were taken from a female donor with multiple sclerosis, enrolled in a pregnancy study.

The gene calls are TRBV6-5 and TRBJ2-5, with a weak D call TRBD2 (5 bases). The CDR3 is 14 amino acids. The V gene's germline CDR1 is MNHEY and CDR2 SVGAGI. V was cut by 0 bases and J by 5 bases, with 10 bases left in between. The CDR3 region has the DNA TGTGCCAGCAGTTACTCCGGGGATTTGGAGACCCAGTACTTC. Translation: CASSYSGDLETQYF.

The chain has TRBV6-1 and TRBJ1-5; TRBD1 matches 9 bases. The CDR3 has 14 amino acids. Germline V lookup: CDR1 MNHNS, CDR2 SASEGT. Losses at the gene ends were 7 bases for V and 3 bases for J; bases not matched to a gene: 4. The CDR3 region is CASKRDRVNQPQHF. Here the CDR3 DNA reads TGTGCCAGCAAGCGGGACAGGGTCAATCAGCCCCAGCATTTT.

The V and J genes are TRBV6-5 and TRBJ1-1, with 7 positions matching TRBD1. Germline values: CDR1 MNHEY, CDR2 SVGAGI. The ends lost 5 bases at V and 1 base at J; junction bases unmatched: 4. The CDR3 is made up of 14 amino acids. The CDR3, as DNA: TGTGCCAGCAGTAAGGGACAGCAGAACACTGAAGCTTTCTTT. Translated: CASSKGQQNTEAFF.

This chain joins TRBV5-3 and TRBJ2-1; TRBD1 agrees at 7 bases. TRBV5-3 carries the ORF label, with uncertain function. The trim removed 4 bases at V and 3 bases at J, leaving 22 bases unmatched. The CDR3 spans 20 residues. For the CDR3, the DNA is TGTGCCAGAAGCCTCCCCGCAATGGAAAAGGACAGGCCAGGCTACAATGAGCAGTTCTTC. Amino acid sequence: CARSLPAMEKDRPGYNEQFF.

The chain links TRBV6-1 to TRBJ2-3, with a weak D call TRBD1 (5 bases). V gave up 1 base and J gave up 5 bases, with 10 bases separating them. CDR1 and CDR2 (germline): MNHNS, SASEGT. This CDR3 has 14 residues. CDR3 nucleotide sequence: TGTGCCAGCAGTGAAGTCCAGGGAAAAGATACGCAGTATTTT. This encodes CASSEVQGKDTQYF.

V and J are TRBV6-4 and TRBJ2-3; the match to TRBD1 covers 7 bases. Unmatched junction bases numbered 6, after V lost 0 bases and J lost 0 bases. The CDR3 covers 17 residues. Per germline, CDR1 MRHNA and CDR2 SNTAGT. CDR3 sequence: CASSDSQGGGSTDTQYF. Written as DNA, the CDR3 is TGTGCCAGCAGTGACTCCCAAGGGGGCGGAAGCACAGATACGCAGTATTTT.

CDR3 sequence: CASSSGTSYEQYF. CDR3 nucleotides: TGTGCCAGCAGTTCGGGAACCTCCTACGAGCAGTACTTC. The chain employs TRBV27 and TRBJ2-7; the D gene is possibly TRBD2 (5 bases). CDR1 and CDR2 (germline): MNHEY, SMNVEV (reference sequence). This CDR3 spans 13 amino acids. Deletions cut 4 bases from V and 0 bases from J, with 7 bases between.

The genes are TRBV7-8 and TRBJ1-4; no definite D call. The V and J ends lost 1 base and 9 bases respectively, with 12 bases between them. CDR1 SGHVS and CDR2 FQNEAQ come from the germline V gene. This CDR3 has 14 amino acids. CDR3: CASSLGGGSKKLFF. CDR3 nucleotides: TGTGCCAGCAGCTTAGGAGGAGGTTCAAAAAAACTGTTTTTT.

The chain combines TRBV29-1 with TRBJ2-1; 7 bases are shared with TRBD2. CDR3 length: 18 residues. V lost 1 base and J lost 0; bases outside the gene matches: 12. Germline V gives CDR1 SQVTM, CDR2 ANQGSEA. The CDR3 nucleotides are TGCAGCGTTGAAGCCGCTTTCGGCGCGGGAGTCTCCTACAATGAGCAGTTCTTC. Amino acids: CSVEAAFGAGVSYNEQFF.

This chain connects TRBV7-9 to TRBJ2-2; TRBD1 matches 9 bases. CDR3 length equals 17 residues. Per the germline V gene, CDR1 is SEHNR and CDR2 is FQNEAQ (reference sequence). The V segment lost 5 bases and the J segment 5 bases; nucleotides outside the gene matches: 12. The CDR3 nucleotides read TGTGCCAGCAGCCCCTCCGGACAGGGGTGGGGGACCGGGGAGCTGTTTTTT. The encoded protein is CASSPSGQGWGTGELFF.

This rearrangement joins TRBV27 to TRBJ2-1, with 12 nucleotides matching TRBD2. The CDR3 has 17 residues. Per germline, CDR1 MNHEY and CDR2 SMNVEV (reference sequence). The V gene end was trimmed by 7 bases and the J gene end by 3 bases; junction bases not matched to a gene: 10. The CDR3: CASTSPGLAGIYNEQFF. CDR3 bases: TGTGCCAGCACCTCGCCGGGACTAGCGGGCATCTACAATGAGCAGTTCTTC.

V is TRBV19 and J is TRBJ2-2; TRBD2 aligns across 8 bases. Per germline, CDR1 LNHDA and CDR2 SQIVND (reference sequence). The CDR3 is made up of 15 amino acids. V trimming: 8 bases; J trimming: 4 bases; junction bases outside the gene matches: 9. The CDR3 loop is CASSGTREGTGELFF. The DNA for the CDR3 is TGTGCCAGTTCCGGGACTAGAGAGGGCACCGGGGAGCTGTTTTTT. Looking up the rest from reference TRBV19 and TRBJ2-2 gives the full variable domain: DGGITQSPKYLFRKEGQNVTLSCEQNLNHDAMYWYRQDPGQGLRLIYYSQIVNDFQKGDIAEGYSVSREKKESFPLTVTSAQKNPTAFYLCASSGTREGTGELFFGEGSRLTVL.

CDR3: CASSPRSAVGETQYF. CDR3 coding DNA: TGTGCCAGCTCCCCCCGGTCCGCGGTCGGGGAGACCCAGTACTTC. V usage is TRBV18 and J usage is TRBJ2-5, with D unclear. V lost 6 bases and J 5 bases, leaving 19 bases between the germline ends. The germline V gene has CDR1 KGHSH and CDR2 LQKENI. This CDR3 has 15 amino acids.

Here the CDR3 DNA reads TGTGCCAGCAGTGAATTGAGGAGAGGCTACACCTTC. Translating gives CASSELRRGYTF. V gene TRBV25-1 combines with J gene TRBJ1-2; D call uncertain. Between the trimmed V and J ends, which lost 1 base and 8 bases, there was a span of 8 bases. There are 12 residues in the CDR3. Germline lookup yields CDR1 MGHDK and CDR2 SYGVNS.

The V gene is TRBV7-2, the J gene TRBJ1-2; possibly TRBD1 for D (5 bases). V lost 7 bases and J 0 bases, leaving 15 bases between the germline ends. This CDR3 region has 15 residues. Germline CDR1 is SGHTA and CDR2 is FQGNSA. The CDR3 DNA sequence: TGTGCCAGCACCCTACCAGGAGGGGCTAACTATGGCTACACCTTC. This encodes CASTLPGGANYGYTF. Full variable domain (rest looked up from reference TRBV7-2 and TRBJ1-2): GAGVSQSPSNKVTEKGKDVELRCDPISGHTALYWYRQSLGQGLEFLIYFQGNSAPDKSGLPSDRFSAERTGGSVSTLTIQRTQQEDSAVYLCASTLPGGANYGYTFGSGTRLTVV.

V gene TRBV4-1 combines with J gene TRBJ2-1; D is ambiguous. This CDR3 region has 13 residues. With 2 bases removed from V and 4 bases from J, the gap between germline ends came to 6 bases. CDR1 MGHRA and CDR2 YSYEKL come from the germline V gene. The CDR3 is CASSQLLYNEQFF. In DNA form, the CDR3 reads TGCGCCAGCAGCCAACTATTATACAATGAGCAGTTCTTC.

The genes are TRBV9 and TRBJ1-1; a weak D match, TRBD1 (6 bases). The ends were cut back, 0 bases at V and 1 base at J, with 16 bases in the middle. CDR3 length: 17 amino acids. Germline V gene lookup returns CDR1 SGDLS and CDR2 YYNGEE. The CDR3: CASSVDPSLGQNTEAFF. For the CDR3, the DNA is TGTGCCAGCAGCGTAGATCCCTCCTTGGGACAGAACACTGAAGCTTTCTTT.